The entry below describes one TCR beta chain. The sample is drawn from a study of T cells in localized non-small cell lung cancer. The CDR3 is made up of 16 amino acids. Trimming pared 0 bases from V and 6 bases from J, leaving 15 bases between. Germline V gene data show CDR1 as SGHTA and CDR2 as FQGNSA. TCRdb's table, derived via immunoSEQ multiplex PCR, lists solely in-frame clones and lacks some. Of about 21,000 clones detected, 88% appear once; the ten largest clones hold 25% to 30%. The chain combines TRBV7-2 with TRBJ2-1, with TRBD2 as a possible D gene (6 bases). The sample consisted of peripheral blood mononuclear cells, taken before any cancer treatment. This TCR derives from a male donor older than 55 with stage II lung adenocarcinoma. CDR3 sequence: CASSLASGGMGNEQFF. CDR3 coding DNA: TGTGCCAGCAGCTTAGCTAGTGGGGGGATGGGCAATGAGCAGTTCTTC.